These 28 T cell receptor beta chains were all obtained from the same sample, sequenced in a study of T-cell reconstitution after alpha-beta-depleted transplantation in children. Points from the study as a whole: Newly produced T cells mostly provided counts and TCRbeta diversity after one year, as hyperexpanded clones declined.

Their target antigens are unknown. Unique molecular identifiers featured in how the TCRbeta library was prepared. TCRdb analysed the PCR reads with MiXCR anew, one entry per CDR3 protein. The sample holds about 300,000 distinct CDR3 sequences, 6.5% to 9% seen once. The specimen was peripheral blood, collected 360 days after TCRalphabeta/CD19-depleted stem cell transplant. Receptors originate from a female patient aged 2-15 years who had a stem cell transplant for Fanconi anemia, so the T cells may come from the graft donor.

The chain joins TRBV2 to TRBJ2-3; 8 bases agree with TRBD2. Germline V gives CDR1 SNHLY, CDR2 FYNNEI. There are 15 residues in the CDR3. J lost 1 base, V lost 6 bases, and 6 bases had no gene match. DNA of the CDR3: TGTGCCAGCAGCGCACCGGGACTAGGCACAGATACGCAGTATTTT. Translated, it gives CASSAPGLGTDTQYF.

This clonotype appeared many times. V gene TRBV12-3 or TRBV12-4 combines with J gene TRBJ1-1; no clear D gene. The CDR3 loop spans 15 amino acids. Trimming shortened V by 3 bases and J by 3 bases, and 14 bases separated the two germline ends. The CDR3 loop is CASSFLAGLDTEAFF. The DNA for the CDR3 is TGTGCCAGCAGTTTTTTGGCCGGGTTGGACACTGAAGCTTTCTTT.

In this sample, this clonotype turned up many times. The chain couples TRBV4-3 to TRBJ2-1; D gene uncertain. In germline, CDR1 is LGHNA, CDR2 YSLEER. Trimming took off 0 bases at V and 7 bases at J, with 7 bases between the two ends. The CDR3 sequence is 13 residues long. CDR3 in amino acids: CASSQESWNEQFF. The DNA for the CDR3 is TGCGCCAGCAGCCAAGAGTCATGGAATGAGCAGTTCTTC.

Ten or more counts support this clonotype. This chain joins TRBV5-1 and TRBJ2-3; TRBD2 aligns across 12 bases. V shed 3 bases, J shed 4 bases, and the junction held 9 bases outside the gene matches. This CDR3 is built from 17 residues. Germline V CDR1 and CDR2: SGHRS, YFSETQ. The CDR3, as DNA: TGCGCCAGCAGCTCCGGACTAGCGGGATTGGACGCAGATACGCAGTATTTT. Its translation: CASSSGLAGLDADTQYF.

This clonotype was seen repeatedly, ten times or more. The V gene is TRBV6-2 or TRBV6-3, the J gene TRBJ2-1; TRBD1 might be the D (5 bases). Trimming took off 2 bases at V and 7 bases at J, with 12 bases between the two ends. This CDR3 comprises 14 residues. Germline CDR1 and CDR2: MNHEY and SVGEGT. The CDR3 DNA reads TGTGCCAGCAGTTACGTTACAGGAGTTAATGAGCAGTTCTTC. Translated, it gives CASSYVTGVNEQFF.

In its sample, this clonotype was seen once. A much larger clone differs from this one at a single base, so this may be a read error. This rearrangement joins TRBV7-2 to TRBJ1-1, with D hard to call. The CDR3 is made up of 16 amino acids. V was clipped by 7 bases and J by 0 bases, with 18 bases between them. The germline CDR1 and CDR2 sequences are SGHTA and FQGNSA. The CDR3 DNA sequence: TGTGCCAGCACCCTTGAACATGGTCAAGTGAACACTGAAGCTTTCTTT. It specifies CASTLEHGQVNTEAFF.

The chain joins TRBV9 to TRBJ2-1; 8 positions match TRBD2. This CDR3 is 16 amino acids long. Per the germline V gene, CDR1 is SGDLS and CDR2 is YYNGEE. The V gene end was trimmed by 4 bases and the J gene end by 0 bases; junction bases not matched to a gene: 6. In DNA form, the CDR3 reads TGTGCCAGCAGCCCCGGGGGGGGCACCTCCTACAATGAGCAGTTCTTC. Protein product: CASSPGGGTSYNEQFF. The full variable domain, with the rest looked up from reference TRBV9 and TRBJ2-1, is DSGVTQTPKHLITATGQRVTLRCSPRSGDLSVYWYQQSLDQGLQFLIQYYNGEERAKGNILERFSAQQFPDLHSELNLSSLELGDSALYFCASSPGGGTSYNEQFFGPGTRLTVL.

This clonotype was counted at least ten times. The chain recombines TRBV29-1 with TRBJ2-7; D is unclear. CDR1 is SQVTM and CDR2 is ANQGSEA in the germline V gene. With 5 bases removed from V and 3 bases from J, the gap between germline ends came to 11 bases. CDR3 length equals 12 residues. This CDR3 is CSVWLADYEQYF. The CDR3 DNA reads TGCAGCGTTTGGCTGGCCGACTACGAGCAGTACTTC.

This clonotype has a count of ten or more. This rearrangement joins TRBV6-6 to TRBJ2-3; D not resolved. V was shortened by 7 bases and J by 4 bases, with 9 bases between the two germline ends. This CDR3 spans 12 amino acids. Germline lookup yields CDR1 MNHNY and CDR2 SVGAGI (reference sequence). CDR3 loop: CASTFGSDTQYF. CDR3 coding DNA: TGTGCCAGCACCTTCGGGTCAGATACGCAGTATTTT.

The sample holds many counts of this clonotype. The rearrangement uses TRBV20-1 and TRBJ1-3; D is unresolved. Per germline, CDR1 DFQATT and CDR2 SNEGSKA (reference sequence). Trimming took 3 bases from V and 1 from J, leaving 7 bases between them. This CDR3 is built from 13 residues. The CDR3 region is CSASQISGNTIYF. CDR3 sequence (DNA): TGCAGTGCTAGTCAGATTTCTGGAAACACCATATATTTT.

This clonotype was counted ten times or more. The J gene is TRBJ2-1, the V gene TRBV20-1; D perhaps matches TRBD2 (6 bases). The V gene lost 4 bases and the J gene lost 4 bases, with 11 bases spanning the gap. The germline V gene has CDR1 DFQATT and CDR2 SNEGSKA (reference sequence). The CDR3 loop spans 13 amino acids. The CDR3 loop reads CSATAGPYNEQFF. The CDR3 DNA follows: TGCAGTGCTACCGCGGGGCCTTACAATGAGCAGTTCTTC.

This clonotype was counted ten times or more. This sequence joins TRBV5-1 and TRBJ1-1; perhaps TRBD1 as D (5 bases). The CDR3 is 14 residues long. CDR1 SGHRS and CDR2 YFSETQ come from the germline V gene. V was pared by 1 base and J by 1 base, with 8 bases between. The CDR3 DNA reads TGCGCCAGCAGCTTGTATGGGGGGAACACTGAAGCTTTCTTT. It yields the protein CASSLYGGNTEAFF.

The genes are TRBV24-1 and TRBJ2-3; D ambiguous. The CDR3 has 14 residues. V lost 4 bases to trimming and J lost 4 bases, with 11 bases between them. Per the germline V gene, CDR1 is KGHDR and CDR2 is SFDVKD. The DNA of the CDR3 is TGTGCCACCAGTGAAGTCACCACATCAGATACGCAGTATTTT. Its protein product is CATSEVTTSDTQYF.

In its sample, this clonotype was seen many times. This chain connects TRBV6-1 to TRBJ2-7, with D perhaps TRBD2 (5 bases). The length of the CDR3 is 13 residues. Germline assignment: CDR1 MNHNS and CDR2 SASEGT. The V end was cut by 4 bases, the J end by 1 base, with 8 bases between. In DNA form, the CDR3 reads TGTGCCAGCAGTGCTCCGGGGTCCTACGAGCAGTACTTC. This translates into CASSAPGSYEQYF.

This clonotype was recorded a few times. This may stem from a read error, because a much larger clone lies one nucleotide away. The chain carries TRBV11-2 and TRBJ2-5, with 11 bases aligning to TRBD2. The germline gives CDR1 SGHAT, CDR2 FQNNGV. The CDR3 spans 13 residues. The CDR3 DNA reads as TGTACCAGCAGCTTAGCGGGGGGGCAGACCCAGTACTTC. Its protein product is CTSSLAGGQTQYF.

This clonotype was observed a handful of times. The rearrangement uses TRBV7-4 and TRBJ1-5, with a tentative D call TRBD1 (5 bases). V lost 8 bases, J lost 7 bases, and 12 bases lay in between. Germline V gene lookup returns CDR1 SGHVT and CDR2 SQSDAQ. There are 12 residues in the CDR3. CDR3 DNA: TGTGCCAGCCGGAGACAGTACCAGCCCCAGCATTTT. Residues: CASRRQYQPQHF.

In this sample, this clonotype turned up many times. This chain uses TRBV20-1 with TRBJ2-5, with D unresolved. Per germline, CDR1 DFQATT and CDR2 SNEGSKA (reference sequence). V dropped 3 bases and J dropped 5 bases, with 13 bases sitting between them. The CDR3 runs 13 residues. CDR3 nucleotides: TGCAGTGCTAGGGACCATCTGTGGGAGACCCAGTACTTC. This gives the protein CSARDHLWETQYF.

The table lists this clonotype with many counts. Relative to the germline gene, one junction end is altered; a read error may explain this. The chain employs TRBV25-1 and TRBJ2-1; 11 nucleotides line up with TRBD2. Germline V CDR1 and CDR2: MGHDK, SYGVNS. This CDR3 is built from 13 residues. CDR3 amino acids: CASTSSGRYSSYF. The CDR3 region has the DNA TGTGCCAGCACTTCTAGCGGGAGGTACAGCTCCTACTTC.

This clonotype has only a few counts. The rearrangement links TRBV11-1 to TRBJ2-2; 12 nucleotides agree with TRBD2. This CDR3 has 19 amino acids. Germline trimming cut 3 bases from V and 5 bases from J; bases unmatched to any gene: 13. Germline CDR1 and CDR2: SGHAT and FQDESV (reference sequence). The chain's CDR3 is CASSFGGLAGPPRTGELFF. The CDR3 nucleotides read TGTGCCAGCAGCTTCGGCGGACTAGCGGGGCCTCCCAGAACCGGGGAGCTGTTTTTT. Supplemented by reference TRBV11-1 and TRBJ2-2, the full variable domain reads EAEVAQSPRYKITEKSQAVAFWCDPISGHATLYWYRQILGQGPELLVQFQDESVVDDSQLPKDRFSAERLKGVDSTLKIQPAELGDSAMYLCASSFGGLAGPPRTGELFFGEGSRLTVL.

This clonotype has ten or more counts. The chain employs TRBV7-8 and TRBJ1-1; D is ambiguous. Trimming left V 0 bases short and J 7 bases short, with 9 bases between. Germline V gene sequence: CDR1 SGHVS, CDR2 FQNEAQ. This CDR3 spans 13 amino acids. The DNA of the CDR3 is TGTGCCAGCAGCTTAGCTGGAGGGCTTGAAGCTTTCTTT. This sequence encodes CASSLAGGLEAFF.

The CDR3 reads CASSLGTGVSGGTEAFF. CDR3 nucleotides: TGTGCCAGCAGCTTGGGGACAGGGGTCTCTGGGGGTACTGAAGCTTTCTTT. This rearrangement joins TRBV5-6 to TRBJ1-1; 9 nucleotides agree with TRBD1. The CDR3 has 17 amino acids. The trim removed 0 bases at V and 5 bases at J, leaving 11 bases unmatched. Per germline, CDR1 SGHDT and CDR2 YYEEEE.

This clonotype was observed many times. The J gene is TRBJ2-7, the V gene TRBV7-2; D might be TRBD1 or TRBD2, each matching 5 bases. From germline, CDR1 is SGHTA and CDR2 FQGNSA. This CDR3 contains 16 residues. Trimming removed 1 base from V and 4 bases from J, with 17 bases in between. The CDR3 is CASSLGGAGTPYEQYF. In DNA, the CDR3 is TGTGCCAGCAGCTTAGGGGGTGCAGGGACCCCTTACGAGCAGTACTTC.

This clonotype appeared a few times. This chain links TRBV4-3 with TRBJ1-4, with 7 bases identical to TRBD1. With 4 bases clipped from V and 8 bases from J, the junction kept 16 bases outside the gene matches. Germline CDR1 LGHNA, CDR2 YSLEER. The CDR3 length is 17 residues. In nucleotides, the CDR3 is TGCGCCAGCAGCCGAGATAGGCAGGGGGTCCTTGAGGAAAAACTGTTTTTT. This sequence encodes CASSRDRQGVLEEKLFF.

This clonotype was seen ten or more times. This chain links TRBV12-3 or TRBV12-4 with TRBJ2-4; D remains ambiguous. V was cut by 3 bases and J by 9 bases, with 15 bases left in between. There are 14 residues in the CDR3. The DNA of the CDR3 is TGTGCCAGCAGTTTTGCGGCCTTAAAGGTCATTCAGTACTTC. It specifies CASSFAALKVIQYF.

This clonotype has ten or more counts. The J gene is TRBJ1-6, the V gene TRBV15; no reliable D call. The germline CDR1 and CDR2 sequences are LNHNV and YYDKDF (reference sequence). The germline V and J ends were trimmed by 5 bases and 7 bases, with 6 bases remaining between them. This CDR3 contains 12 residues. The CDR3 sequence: CATSGLNSPLHF. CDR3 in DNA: TGTGCCACCAGCGGTCTCAATTCACCCCTCCACTTT.

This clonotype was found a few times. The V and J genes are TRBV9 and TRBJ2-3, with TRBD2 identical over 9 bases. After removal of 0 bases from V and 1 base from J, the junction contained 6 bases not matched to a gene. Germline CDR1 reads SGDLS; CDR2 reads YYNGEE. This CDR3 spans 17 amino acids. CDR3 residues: CASSVASSSGGTDTQYF. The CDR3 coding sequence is TGTGCCAGCAGCGTAGCTTCGTCTAGCGGGGGCACAGATACGCAGTATTTT.

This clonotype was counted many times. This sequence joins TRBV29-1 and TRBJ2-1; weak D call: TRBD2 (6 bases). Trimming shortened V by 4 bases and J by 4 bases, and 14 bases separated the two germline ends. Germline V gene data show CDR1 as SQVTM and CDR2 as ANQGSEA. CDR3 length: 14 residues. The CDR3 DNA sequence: TGCAGCGTTGGTCGAGGGACTTCTTACAATGAGCAGTTCTTC. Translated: CSVGRGTSYNEQFF.

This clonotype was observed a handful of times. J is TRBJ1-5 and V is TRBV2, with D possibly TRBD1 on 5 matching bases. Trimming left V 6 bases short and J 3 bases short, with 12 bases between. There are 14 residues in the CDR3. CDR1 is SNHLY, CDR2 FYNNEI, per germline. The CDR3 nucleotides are TGTGCCAGCAGCGCTTTGACAGACAATCAGCCCCAGCATTTT. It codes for CASSALTDNQPQHF.